This entry concerns a single T cell receptor beta chain. Its cognate antigen is unknown. One junction end does not reproduce the germline sequence, and a read error may be involved. This sample was taken from a study of identical twins' blood T cells. General study findings and limits: Each donor's most abundant TCRbeta clonotypes shared more CDR3 sequences with her twin than unrelated donors.

The donors were healthy female monozygous twins, three pairs in total. TCRdb recomputed calls from the 5' RACE reads with MiXCR, one row per CDR3 protein. The table shows hundreds of thousands of distinct CDR3 sequences, with 28% occurring only once. Looked up from germline, CDR1 is SSHAT and CDR2 is FNYEAQ (reference sequence). The CDR3 is 15 residues long. Input material: PBMCs. V is TRBV7-7 and J is TRBJ2-7, with 7 bases lining up with TRBD1. This TCR was sampled from a woman aged 18 to 49 in good health. CDR3 bases: TGTGCTAGCAGTAGGACAGGCCTCAGCCCCTACGAGCAGTACTTC. It is translated as CASSRTGLSPYEQYF.